This T cell receptor beta chain was sequenced during a study of blood T cell repertoires in COVID-19. Study-wide context: Both acute and convalescent COVID-19 samples were obtained from the United States, Italy and Spain. T cells, B-cell-depleted T cells, or PBMCs provided the cDNA or gDNA that served as material.

The Seattle patients joined while their infection was active and were tracked longitudinally afterward. The CDR3 has 15 amino acids. Germline values: CDR1 MNHNY, CDR2 SVGAGI (reference sequence). V lost 8 bases to trimming and J lost 7 bases; unmatched junction nucleotides: 11. Per the study methods: Reference gene primers were amplified, and this amplification served to estimate nucleated cell counts. Generated by immunoSEQ multiplex PCR, the TCRdb table keeps only in-frame clones and is missing some. V and J calls plus clone size are reproduced from that table; the DNA served to infer D and trimming. The profile covers about 440,000 clones, with about 87% appearing a single time and over 10% taken by the ten largest.

The V call is TRBV6-6, the J call TRBJ2-2; 9 positions match TRBD1. The TCR was taken from a woman between 50 and 59 years old with COVID-19, enrolled during active disease. The sequencing sample was made of peripheral blood. The CDR3 region is CASHLGGTGFGELFF. The CDR3, as DNA: TGTGCCAGCCACCTGGGCGGGACAGGGTTCGGGGAGCTGTTTTTT.